This T cell receptor beta chain was identified during a study of blood T cell repertoires in COVID-19. The method was immunoSEQ multiplex PCR; TCRdb's version includes in-frame clones alone and lacks a portion of them. Among around 68,000 clones listed, 65% to 80% were seen once. The germline V gene encodes CDR1 MNHNS and CDR2 SASEGT. V lost 1 base and J 1 base, leaving 8 bases between the germline ends. CDR3 size: 15 residues. Sequenced input: peripheral blood. This chain joins TRBV6-1 and TRBJ1-5; D is ambiguous. The receptor comes from a woman aged 45 to 65 with acute or convalescent COVID-19. CDR3 sequence reads: CASSEGGLSNQPQHF. The CDR3 region has the DNA TGTGCCAGCAGTGAAGGAGGGTTAAGCAATCAGCCCCAGCATTTT.